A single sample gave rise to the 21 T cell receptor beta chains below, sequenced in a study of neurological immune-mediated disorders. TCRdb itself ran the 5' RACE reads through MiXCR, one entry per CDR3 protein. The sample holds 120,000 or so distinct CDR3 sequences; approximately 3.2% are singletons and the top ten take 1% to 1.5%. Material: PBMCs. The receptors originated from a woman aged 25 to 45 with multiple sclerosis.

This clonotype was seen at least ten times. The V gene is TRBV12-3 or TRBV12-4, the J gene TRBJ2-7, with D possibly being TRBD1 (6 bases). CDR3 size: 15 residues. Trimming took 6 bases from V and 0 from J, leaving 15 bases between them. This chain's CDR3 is CASSDGQRSSYEQYF. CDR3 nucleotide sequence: TGTGCCAGCAGCGATGGACAGAGGAGCTCCTACGAGCAGTACTTC.

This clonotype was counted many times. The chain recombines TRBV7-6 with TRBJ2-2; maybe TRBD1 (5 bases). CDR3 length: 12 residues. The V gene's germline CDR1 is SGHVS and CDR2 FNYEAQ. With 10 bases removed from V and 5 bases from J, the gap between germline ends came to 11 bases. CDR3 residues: CATYNRTGELFF. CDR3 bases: TGTGCCACTTACAACAGGACCGGGGAGCTGTTTTTT.

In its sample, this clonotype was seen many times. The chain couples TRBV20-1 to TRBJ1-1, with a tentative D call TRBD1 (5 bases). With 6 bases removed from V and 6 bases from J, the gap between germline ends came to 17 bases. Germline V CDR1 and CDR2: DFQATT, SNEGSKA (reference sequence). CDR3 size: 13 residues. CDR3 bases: TGCAGTGCCAAGGGGAGAAATTCCCCTGAAGCTTTCTTT. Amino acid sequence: CSAKGRNSPEAFF.

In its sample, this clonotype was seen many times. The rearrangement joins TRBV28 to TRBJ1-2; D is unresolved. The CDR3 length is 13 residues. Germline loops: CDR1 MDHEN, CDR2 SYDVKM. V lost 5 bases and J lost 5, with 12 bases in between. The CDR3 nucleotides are TGTGCCAGCAGTACAGTGGCAAAATATGGCTACACCTTC. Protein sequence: CASSTVAKYGYTF.

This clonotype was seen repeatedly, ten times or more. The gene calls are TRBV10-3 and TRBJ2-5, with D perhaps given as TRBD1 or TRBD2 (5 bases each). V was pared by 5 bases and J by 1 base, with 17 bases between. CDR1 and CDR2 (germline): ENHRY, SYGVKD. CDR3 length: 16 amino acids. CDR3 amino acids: CAISSRSLGRQETQYF. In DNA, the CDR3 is TGTGCCATCAGTTCGCGTTCTTTGGGACGCCAAGAGACCCAGTACTTC.

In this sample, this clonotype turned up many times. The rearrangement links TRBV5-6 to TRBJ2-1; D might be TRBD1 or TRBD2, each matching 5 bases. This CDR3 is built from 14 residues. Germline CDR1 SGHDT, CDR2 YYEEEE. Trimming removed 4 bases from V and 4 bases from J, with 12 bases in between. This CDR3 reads CASSRGEKYNEQFF. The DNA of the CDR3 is TGTGCCAGCAGCCGGGGCGAGAAGTACAATGAGCAGTTCTTC.

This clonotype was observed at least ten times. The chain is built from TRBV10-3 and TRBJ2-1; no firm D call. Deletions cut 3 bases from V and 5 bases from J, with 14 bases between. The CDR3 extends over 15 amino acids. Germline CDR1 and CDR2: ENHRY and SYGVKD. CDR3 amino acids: CAISDMVQRHNEQFF. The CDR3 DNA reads TGTGCCATCAGTGATATGGTCCAGAGACACAATGAGCAGTTCTTC.

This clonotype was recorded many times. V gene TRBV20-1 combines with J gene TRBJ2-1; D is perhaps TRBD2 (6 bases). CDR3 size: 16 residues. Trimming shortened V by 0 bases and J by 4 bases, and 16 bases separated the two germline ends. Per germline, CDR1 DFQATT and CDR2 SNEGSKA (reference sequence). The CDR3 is CSARDFRGGKYNEQFF. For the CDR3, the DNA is TGCAGTGCTAGAGACTTTCGGGGAGGTAAATACAATGAGCAGTTCTTC.

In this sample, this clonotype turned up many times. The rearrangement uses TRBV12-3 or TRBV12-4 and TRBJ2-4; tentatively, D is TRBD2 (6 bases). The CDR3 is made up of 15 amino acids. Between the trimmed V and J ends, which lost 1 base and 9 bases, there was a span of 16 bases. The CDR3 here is CASSLVRRAVGIQYF. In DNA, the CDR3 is TGTGCCAGCAGTTTAGTGAGGAGGGCGGTCGGCATTCAGTACTTC.

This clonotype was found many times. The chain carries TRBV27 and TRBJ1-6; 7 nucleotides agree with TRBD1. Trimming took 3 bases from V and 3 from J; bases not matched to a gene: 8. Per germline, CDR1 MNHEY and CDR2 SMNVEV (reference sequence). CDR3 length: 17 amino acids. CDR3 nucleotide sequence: TGTGCCAGCAGTTTCACAGGGGCGCGCTACTATAATTCACCCCTCCACTTT. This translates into CASSFTGARYYNSPLHF.

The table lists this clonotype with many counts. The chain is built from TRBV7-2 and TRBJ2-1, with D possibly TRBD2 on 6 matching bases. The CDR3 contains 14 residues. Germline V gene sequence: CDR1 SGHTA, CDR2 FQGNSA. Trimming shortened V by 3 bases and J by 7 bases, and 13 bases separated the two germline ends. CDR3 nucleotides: TGTGCCAGCAGCTTGGGGGGAGAAGGAAATGAGCAGTTCTTC. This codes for CASSLGGEGNEQFF.

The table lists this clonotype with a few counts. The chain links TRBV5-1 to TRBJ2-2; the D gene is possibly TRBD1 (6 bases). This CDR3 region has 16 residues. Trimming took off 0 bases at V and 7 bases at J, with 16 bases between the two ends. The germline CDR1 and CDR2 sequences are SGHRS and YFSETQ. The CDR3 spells CASSLAQQGRGGELFF. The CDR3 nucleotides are TGCGCCAGCAGCTTGGCCCAACAGGGCAGGGGCGGGGAGCTGTTTTTT.

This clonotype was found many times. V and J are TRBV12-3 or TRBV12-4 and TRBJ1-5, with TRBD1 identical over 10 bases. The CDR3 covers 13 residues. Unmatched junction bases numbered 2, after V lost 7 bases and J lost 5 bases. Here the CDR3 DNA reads TGTGCCAGCATTGGGACAGGGGATCAGCCCCAGCATTTT. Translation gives CASIGTGDQPQHF.

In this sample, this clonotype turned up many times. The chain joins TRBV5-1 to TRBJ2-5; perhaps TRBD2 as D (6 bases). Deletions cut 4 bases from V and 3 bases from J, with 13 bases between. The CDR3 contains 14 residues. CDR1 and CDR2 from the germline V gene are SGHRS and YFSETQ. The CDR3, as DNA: TGCGCCAGCAGCCAGGAGGGCGGGGAAGAGACCCAGTACTTC. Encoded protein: CASSQEGGEETQYF.

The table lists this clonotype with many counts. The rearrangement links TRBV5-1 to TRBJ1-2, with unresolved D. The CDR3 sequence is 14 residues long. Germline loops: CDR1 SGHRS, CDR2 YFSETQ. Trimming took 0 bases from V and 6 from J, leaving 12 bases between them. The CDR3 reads CASSLEASIDGYTF. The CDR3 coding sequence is TGCGCCAGCAGCTTGGAGGCGAGTATCGATGGCTACACCTTC.

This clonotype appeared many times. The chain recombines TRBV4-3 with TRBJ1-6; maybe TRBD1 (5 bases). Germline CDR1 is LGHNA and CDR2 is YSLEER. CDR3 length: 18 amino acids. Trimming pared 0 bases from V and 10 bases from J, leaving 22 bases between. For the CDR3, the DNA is TGCGCCAGCAGCCAAGAAGTTCAGTTAGAGGGGTGGCACTCACCCCTCCACTTT. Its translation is CASSQEVQLEGWHSPLHF.

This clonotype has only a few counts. CDR3 sequence (DNA): TGCAGTGCTAGAGGTCAGGGGACACAGCCCCAGCATTTT. Translation gives CSARGQGTQPQHF. The rearrangement joins TRBV20-1 to TRBJ1-5, with TRBD1 as a possible D gene (6 bases). Trimming removed 1 base from V and 7 bases from J, with 11 bases in between. CDR1 and CDR2 (germline): DFQATT, SNEGSKA (reference sequence). The CDR3 has 13 amino acids.

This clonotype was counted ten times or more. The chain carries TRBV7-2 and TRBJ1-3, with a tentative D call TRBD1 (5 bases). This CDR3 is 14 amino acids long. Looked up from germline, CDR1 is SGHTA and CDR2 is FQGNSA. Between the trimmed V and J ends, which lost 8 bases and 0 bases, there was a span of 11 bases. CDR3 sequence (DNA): TGTGCCAGCGGTGCAGGGAGCTCTGGAAACACCATATATTTT. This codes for CASGAGSSGNTIYF.

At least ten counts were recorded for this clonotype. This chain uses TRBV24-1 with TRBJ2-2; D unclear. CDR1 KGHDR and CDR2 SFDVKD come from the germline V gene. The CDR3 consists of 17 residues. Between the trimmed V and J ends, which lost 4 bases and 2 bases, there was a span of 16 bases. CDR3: CATSDRREGPNTGELFF. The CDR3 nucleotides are TGTGCCACCAGTGACCGGCGCGAAGGACCAAACACCGGGGAGCTGTTTTTT.

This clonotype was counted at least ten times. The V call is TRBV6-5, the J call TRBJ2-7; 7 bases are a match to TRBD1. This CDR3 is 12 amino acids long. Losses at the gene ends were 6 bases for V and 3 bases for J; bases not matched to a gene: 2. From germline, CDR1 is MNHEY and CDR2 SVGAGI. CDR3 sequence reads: CASRTGSYEQYF. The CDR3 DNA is TGTGCCAGCAGGACAGGGAGCTACGAGCAGTACTTC.

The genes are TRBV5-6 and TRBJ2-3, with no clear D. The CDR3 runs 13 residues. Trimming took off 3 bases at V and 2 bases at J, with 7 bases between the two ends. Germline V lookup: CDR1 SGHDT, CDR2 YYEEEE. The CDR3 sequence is CASSSYFTDTQYF. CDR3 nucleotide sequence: TGTGCCAGCAGCTCCTACTTCACAGATACGCAGTATTTT.